These 32 T cell receptor beta chains originate from one sample sequenced in a study of T cells expressing NK-cell markers (dated by TCRdb to between 2020 and 2021). The library was produced with 5' RACE. TCRdb names Illumina HiSeq 2000 as the instrument used. TCRdb reprocessed the reads, reporting each CDR3 protein sequence once and no DNA. In this sample's table one finds some 440,000 distinct CDR3 sequences. Of the sample, almost 1.5% is held by the ten largest clones. The sequenced sample was blood T cells: a sorted CD56 or NKG2C T cell subset, CD4+ or CD8+ T cells, or bulk PBMC T cells (not recorded which). These receptors came from a woman in her 50s in good health. Donor details come from another sample of the same person, matched by shared clones.

The chain employs TRBV4-1 and TRBJ1-2. This CDR3 has 13 residues. Germline V CDR1 and CDR2: MGHRA, YSYEKL. The CDR3: CASSQPNNYGYTF.

The chain uses TRBV5-1 and TRBJ1-5; TCRdb's D gene call, TRBD1, goes unchecked for lack of DNA. Germline CDR1 is SGHRS and CDR2 is YFSETQ. The CDR3 sequence is 15 residues long. The CDR3 sequence: CASSLEGSPNQPQHF.

The chain links TRBV7-8 to TRBJ2-3; TCRdb picks TRBD1, but there is no DNA to check that call. The CDR3 has 15 residues. CDR1 SGHVS and CDR2 FQNEAQ come from the germline V gene. The chain's CDR3 is CASSLVGHSTDTQYF. Complete variable domain (other parts from reference TRBV7-8 and TRBJ2-3): GAGVSQSPRYKVAKRGQDVALRCDPISGHVSLFWYQQALGQGPEFLTYFQNEAQLDKSGLPSDRFFAERPEGSVSTLKIQRTQQEDSAVYLCASSLVGHSTDTQYFGPGTRLTVL.

V is TRBV3-1 and J is TRBJ2-3. CDR3 length equals 14 residues. Germline CDR1 and CDR2: LGHDT and YNNKEL (reference sequence). CDR3 loop: CASSQGRSTDTQYF.

This sequence joins TRBV4-1 and TRBJ1-2; TCRdb calls TRBD1, which cannot be checked without DNA. Germline V gene lookup returns CDR1 MGHRA and CDR2 YSYEKL. The CDR3 has 15 residues. The CDR3 loop is CASSQDAGGGYGYTF.

V and J are TRBV7-9 and TRBJ2-3; TCRdb lists TRBD1, though no DNA is available to test this call. Germline V gives CDR1 SEHNR, CDR2 FQNEAQ (reference sequence). There are 17 residues in the CDR3. CDR3: CASRLGPGSSGRDTQYF.

The chain uses TRBV6-5 and TRBJ2-1; TCRdb selects TRBD2, and the lack of DNA leaves this call unchecked. The length of the CDR3 is 13 residues. Per germline, CDR1 MNHEY and CDR2 SVGAGI. CDR3 sequence reads: CASSGLAYNEQFF.

This chain links TRBV7-8 with TRBJ1-5. The CDR3 totals 13 residues. CDR1 and CDR2 from the germline V gene are SGHVS and FQNEAQ. The chain's CDR3 is CASSSDTNQPQHF.

V usage is TRBV5-4 and J usage is TRBJ2-4; the D gene TCRdb calls, TRBD1, cannot be checked with no DNA. The CDR3 extends over 14 amino acids. Per germline, CDR1 SGHNT and CDR2 YYREEE (reference sequence). CDR3 loop: CASSLGQGAYIQYF. The full variable domain, rest sourced from reference TRBV5-4 and TRBJ2-4, is ETGVTQSPTHLIKTRGQQVTLRCSSQSGHNTVSWYQQALGQGPQFIFQYYREEENGRGNFPPRFSGLQFPNYSSELNVNALELDDSALYLCASSLGQGAYIQYFGAGTRLSVL.

The chain joins TRBV30 to TRBJ2-3. The CDR3 has 14 amino acids. Germline CDR1 reads GTSNPN; CDR2 reads SVGIG (reference sequence). The CDR3 loop is CACLSPIGTDTQYF.

V and J are TRBV2 and TRBJ1-1; TCRdb picks TRBD1, but there is no DNA to check that call. The CDR3 sequence is 15 residues long. Germline CDR1 is SNHLY and CDR2 is FYNNEI. The CDR3 protein is CASSDRSGAGGEAFF.

The J gene is TRBJ2-5, the V gene TRBV24-1; no DNA is available, so the TRBD2 call from TCRdb remains unchecked. The CDR3 loop spans 11 amino acids. Germline V gives CDR1 KGHDR, CDR2 SFDVKD. The CDR3: CATERGETQYF.

This CDR3 is CASSSGREAYEQYF. The chain recombines TRBV12-3 or TRBV12-4 with TRBJ2-7; the TCRdb D gene call, TRBD2, has no DNA to confirm it. This CDR3 region has 14 residues.

This sequence joins TRBV2 and TRBJ2-2; without DNA, the TCRdb call of TRBD1 cannot be checked. CDR1 is SNHLY and CDR2 is FYNNEI in the germline V gene. CDR3 length: 13 amino acids. The CDR3 loop reads CASGSRLDGELFF.

The rearrangement links TRBV5-6 to TRBJ2-3. The germline CDR1 and CDR2 sequences are SGHDT and YYEEEE. The CDR3 has 12 amino acids. The CDR3 sequence: CASNTFPDTQYF.

The chain joins TRBV7-6 to TRBJ2-5; TCRdb proposes TRBD1, but this gene call is untestable without DNA. This CDR3 comprises 14 residues. The germline V gene has CDR1 SGHVS and CDR2 FNYEAQ. The CDR3 is CASSPRTGEETQYF. Full variable domain (outside the CDR3, taken from reference TRBV7-6 and TRBJ2-5): GAGVSQSPRYKVTKRGQDVALRCDPISGHVSLYWYRQALGQGPEFLTYFNYEAQQDKSGLPNDRFSAERPEGSISTLTIQRTEQRDSAMYRCASSPRTGEETQYFGPGTRLLVL.

This chain uses TRBV30 with TRBJ2-7; absent DNA, TCRdb's TRBD1 call cannot be checked. Germline lookup yields CDR1 GTSNPN and CDR2 SVGIG (reference sequence). The CDR3 has 14 residues. CDR3 region: CAWSPTGPYYEQYF.

The chain employs TRBV12-3 or TRBV12-4 and TRBJ1-2; the D gene TCRdb calls, TRBD1, cannot be checked with no DNA. This CDR3 region has 13 residues. The CDR3 here is CASRLRGDYGYTF.

The chain uses TRBV4-2 and TRBJ2-5. There are 16 residues in the CDR3. In germline, CDR1 is LGHNA, CDR2 YNFKEQ. This chain's CDR3 is CASSQGFTGSGETQYF.

The rearrangement uses TRBV7-2 and TRBJ1-4; absent DNA, TCRdb's TRBD1 call cannot be checked. CDR1 is SGHTA, CDR2 FQGNSA, per germline. The length of the CDR3 is 15 residues. CDR3 residues: CASSLAPTGAEKLFF.

The chain combines TRBV29-1 with TRBJ2-3; TCRdb names TRBD2, which stays unverified in the absence of DNA. The CDR3 length is 13 residues. Germline V CDR1 and CDR2: SQVTM, ANQGSEA. CDR3 residues: CSVAGDFTDTQYF.

This rearrangement joins TRBV7-9 to TRBJ2-2; the D gene TCRdb calls, TRBD1, cannot be checked with no DNA. Per the germline V gene, CDR1 is SEHNR and CDR2 is FQNEAQ (reference sequence). This CDR3 has 15 residues. CDR3 protein: CASSRTGTDTGELFF.

The V and J genes are TRBV20-1 and TRBJ1-2; TCRdb picks TRBD1, but there is no DNA to check that call. Per the germline V gene, CDR1 is DFQATT and CDR2 is SNEGSKA (reference sequence). The CDR3 spans 14 residues. CDR3 sequence: CSARPPGTGNGYTF.

The J gene is TRBJ1-2, the V gene TRBV27; TCRdb's D call of TRBD1 is untestable without DNA. The CDR3 sequence is 14 residues long. The germline V gene encodes CDR1 MNHEY and CDR2 SMNVEV (reference sequence). CDR3 residues: CASSYRGQDYGYTF.

The V call is TRBV28, the J call TRBJ1-3; TCRdb proposes TRBD1, but this gene call is untestable without DNA. The germline gives CDR1 MDHEN, CDR2 SYDVKM. The CDR3 sequence is 15 residues long. CDR3 protein: CASGSDRGRVNTIYF.

This chain links TRBV6-5 with TRBJ2-1; the TCRdb D gene call, TRBD2, has no DNA to confirm it. The CDR3 totals 18 residues. Germline CDR1 is MNHEY and CDR2 is SVGAGI. The CDR3 loop reads CASSYPRAEEISYNEQFF.

The genes are TRBV20-1 and TRBJ2-5; lacking DNA, the TRBD1 call made by TCRdb goes unchecked. The CDR3 extends over 12 amino acids. Per germline, CDR1 DFQATT and CDR2 SNEGSKA (reference sequence). The CDR3 loop is CSAGPTSETQYF.

The rearrangement links TRBV5-1 to TRBJ2-2; checking the TCRdb D call of TRBD1 is not possible without DNA. This CDR3 contains 16 residues. The germline V gene encodes CDR1 SGHRS and CDR2 YFSETQ. Here the CDR3 reads CASSLSGQGNTGELFF.

The chain links TRBV20-1 to TRBJ1-5. The CDR3 extends over 13 amino acids. Germline V lookup: CDR1 DFQATT, CDR2 SNEGSKA (reference sequence). The CDR3: CSAKSRRYQPQHF.

This chain connects TRBV5-1 to TRBJ2-3. The germline V gene encodes CDR1 SGHRS and CDR2 YFSETQ. This CDR3 region has 14 residues. The CDR3: CASKVGDGTDTQYF. Looking up the rest from reference TRBV5-1 and TRBJ2-3 gives the full variable domain: KAGVTQTPRYLIKTRGQQVTLSCSPISGHRSVSWYQQTPGQGLQFLFEYFSETQRNKGNFPGRFSGRQFSNSRSEMNVSTLELGDSALYLCASKVGDGTDTQYFGPGTRLTVL.

The rearrangement uses TRBV20-1 and TRBJ2-7; absent DNA, TCRdb's TRBD2 call cannot be checked. This CDR3 is built from 17 residues. Germline V gene lookup returns CDR1 DFQATT and CDR2 SNEGSKA (reference sequence). The CDR3 loop reads CSARDPRLAGLTYEQYF.

The genes are TRBV30 and TRBJ2-5; TCRdb gives TRBD1 as the D gene, but with no DNA this cannot be confirmed. Per the germline V gene, CDR1 is GTSNPN and CDR2 is SVGIG (reference sequence). The CDR3 totals 15 residues. CDR3 loop: CAWSPLTRGAETQYF.